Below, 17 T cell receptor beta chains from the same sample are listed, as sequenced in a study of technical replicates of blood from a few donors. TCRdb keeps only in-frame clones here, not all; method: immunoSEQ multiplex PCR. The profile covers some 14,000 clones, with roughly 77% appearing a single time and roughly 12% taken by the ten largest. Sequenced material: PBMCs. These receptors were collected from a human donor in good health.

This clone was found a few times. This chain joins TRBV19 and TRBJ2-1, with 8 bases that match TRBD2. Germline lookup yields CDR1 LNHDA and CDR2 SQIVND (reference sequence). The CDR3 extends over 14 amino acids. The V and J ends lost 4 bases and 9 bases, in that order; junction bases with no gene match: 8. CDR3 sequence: CASSTSGSFGEQFF. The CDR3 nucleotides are TGTGCCAGTAGTACTAGCGGGTCGTTTGGTGAGCAGTTCTTC.

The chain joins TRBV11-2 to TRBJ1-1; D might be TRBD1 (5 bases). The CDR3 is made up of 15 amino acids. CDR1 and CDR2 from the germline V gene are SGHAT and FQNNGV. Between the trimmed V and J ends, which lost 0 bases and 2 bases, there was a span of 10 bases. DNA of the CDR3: TGTGCCAGCAGCTTAGATGGGGCAGTAAACACTGAAGCTTTCTTT. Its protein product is CASSLDGAVNTEAFF. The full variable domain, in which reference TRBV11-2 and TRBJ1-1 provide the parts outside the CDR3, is EAGVAQSPRYKIIEKRQSVAFWCNPISGHATLYWYQQILGQGPKLLIQFQNNGVVDDSQLPKDRFSAERLKGVDSTLKIQPAKLEDSAVYLCASSLDGAVNTEAFFGQGTRLTVV.

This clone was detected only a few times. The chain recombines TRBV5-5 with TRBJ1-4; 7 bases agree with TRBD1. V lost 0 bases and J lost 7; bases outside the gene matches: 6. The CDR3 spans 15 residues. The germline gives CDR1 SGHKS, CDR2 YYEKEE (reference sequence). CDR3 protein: CASSLAQGEAEKLFF. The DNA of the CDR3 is TGTGCCAGCAGCTTGGCTCAGGGGGAGGCTGAAAAACTGTTTTTT.

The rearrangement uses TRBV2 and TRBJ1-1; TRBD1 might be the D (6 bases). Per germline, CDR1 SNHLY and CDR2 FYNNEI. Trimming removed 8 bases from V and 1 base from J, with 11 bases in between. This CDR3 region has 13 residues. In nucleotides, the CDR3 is TGTGCCAGCGCCGGCAGGGGGAACACTGAAGCTTTCTTT. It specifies CASAGRGNTEAFF.

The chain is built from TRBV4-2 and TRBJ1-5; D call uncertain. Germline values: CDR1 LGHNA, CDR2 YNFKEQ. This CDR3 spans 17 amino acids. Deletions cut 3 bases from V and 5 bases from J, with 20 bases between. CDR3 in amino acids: CASSHLGGRREDQPQHF. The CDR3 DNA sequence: TGTGCCAGCAGCCACCTCGGCGGAAGGCGGGAGGATCAGCCCCAGCATTTT.

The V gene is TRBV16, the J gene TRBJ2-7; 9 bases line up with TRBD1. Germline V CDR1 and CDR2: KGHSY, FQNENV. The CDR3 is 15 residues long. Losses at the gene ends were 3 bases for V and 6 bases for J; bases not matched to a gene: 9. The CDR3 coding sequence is TGTGCCAGCAGCCAGAGGGGGACAGGGACGTCCGAGCAGTACTTC. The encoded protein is CASSQRGTGTSEQYF. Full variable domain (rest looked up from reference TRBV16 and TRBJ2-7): GEEVAQTPKHLVRGEGQKAKLYCAPIKGHSYVFWYQQVLKNEFKFLISFQNENVFDETGMPKERFSAKCLPNSPCSLEIQATKLEDSAVYFCASSQRGTGTSEQYFGPGTRLTVT.

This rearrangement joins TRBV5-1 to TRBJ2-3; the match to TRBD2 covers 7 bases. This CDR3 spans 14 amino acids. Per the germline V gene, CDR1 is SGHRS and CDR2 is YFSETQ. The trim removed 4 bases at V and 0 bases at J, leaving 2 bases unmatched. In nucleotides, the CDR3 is TGCGCCAGCAGCAGGGACTACAGCACAGATACGCAGTATTTT. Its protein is CASSRDYSTDTQYF.

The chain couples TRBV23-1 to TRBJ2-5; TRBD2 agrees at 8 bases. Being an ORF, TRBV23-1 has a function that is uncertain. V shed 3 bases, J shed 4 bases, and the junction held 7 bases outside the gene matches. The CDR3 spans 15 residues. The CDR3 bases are TGCGCCAGCAGTCAGCCCCGGGGGGGCTTAGAGACCCAGTACTTC. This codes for CASSQPRGGLETQYF.

The CDR3 protein is CASSQDPYEQYF. The DNA for the CDR3 is TGTGCCAGCAGCCAAGATCCGTACGAGCAGTACTTC. The chain carries TRBV14 and TRBJ2-7; D is uncertain. CDR3 length: 12 residues. V lost 0 bases to trimming and J lost 4 bases, with 4 bases between them. CDR1 is SGHDN, CDR2 FVKESK, per germline.

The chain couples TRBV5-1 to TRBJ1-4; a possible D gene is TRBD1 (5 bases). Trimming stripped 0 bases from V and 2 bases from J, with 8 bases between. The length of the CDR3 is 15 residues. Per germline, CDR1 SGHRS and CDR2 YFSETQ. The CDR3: CASSLVGGTNEKLFF. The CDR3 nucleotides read TGCGCCAGCAGCTTGGTTGGGGGGACTAATGAAAAACTGTTTTTT.

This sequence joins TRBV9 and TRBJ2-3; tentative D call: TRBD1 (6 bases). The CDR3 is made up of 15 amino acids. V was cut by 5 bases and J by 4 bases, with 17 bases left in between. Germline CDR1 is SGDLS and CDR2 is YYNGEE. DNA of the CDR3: TGTGCCAGCAGTGCCTCAGGGGTATGGGCAGATACGCAGTATTTT. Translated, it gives CASSASGVWADTQYF.

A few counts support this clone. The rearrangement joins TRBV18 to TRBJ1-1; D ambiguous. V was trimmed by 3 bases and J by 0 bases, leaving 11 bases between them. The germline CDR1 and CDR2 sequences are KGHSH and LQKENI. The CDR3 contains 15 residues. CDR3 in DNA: TGTGCCAGCTCACCGCGGTCAGCGGTGAACACTGAAGCTTTCTTT. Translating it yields CASSPRSAVNTEAFF. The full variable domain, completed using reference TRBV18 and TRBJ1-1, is NAGVMQNPRHLVRRRGQEARLRCSPMKGHSHVYWYRQLPEEGLKFMVYLQKENIIDESGMPKERFSAEFPKEGPSILRIQQVVRGDSAAYFCASSPRSAVNTEAFFGQGTRLTVV.

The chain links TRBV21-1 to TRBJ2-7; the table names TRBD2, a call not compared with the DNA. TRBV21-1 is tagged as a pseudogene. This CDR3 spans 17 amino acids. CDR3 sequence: CASSTGTSGLVTYEQYF. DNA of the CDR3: TGTGCCAGCAGCACCGGGACTAGCGGTTTAGTCACCTACGAGCAGTACTTC.

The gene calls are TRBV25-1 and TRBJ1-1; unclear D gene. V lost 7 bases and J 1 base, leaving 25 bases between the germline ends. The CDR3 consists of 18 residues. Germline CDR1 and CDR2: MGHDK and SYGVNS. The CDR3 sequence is CASTPPRGEGYPNTEAFF. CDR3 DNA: TGTGCCAGCACTCCGCCCCGGGGAGAGGGATACCCGAACACTGAAGCTTTCTTT. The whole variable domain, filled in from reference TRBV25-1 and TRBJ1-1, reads EADIYQTPRYLVIGTGKKITLECSQTMGHDKMYWYQQDPGMELHLIHYSYGVNSTEKGDLSSESTVSRIRTEHFPLTLESARPSHTSQYLCASTPPRGEGYPNTEAFFGQGTRLTVV.

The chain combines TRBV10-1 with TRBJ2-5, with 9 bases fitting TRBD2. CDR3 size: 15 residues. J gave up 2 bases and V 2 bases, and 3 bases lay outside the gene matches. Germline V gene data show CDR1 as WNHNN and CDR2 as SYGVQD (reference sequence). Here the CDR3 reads CASSEVLAGQETQYF. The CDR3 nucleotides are TGCGCCAGCAGTGAGGTCCTAGCGGGGCAAGAGACCCAGTACTTC.

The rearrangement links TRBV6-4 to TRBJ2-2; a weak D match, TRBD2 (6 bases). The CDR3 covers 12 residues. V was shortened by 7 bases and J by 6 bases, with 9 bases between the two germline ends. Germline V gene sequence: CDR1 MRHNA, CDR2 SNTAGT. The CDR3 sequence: CASNPSAGELFF. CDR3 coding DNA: TGTGCCAGCAACCCTAGCGCCGGGGAGCTGTTTTTT.

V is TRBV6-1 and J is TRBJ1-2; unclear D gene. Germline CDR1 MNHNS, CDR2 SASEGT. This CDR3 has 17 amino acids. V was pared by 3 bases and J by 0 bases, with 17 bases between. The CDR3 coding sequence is TGTGCCAGCAGTGATCCCCTCCGGCGGCGAGCTAACTATGGCTACACCTTC. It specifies CASSDPLRRRANYGYTF.